What follows are 6 T cell receptor beta chains derived from one specimen sequenced in a study of blood T cells in healthy people across ages. Primers used in a second PCR of about 6 to 11 cycles were a sample-barcoded 5' primer and a J-beta primer mix. TCRdb used MiXCR to reprocess the 5' RACE reads, holding one entry per CDR3 protein. Among about 650,000 distinct CDR3 sequences listed, over 40% were seen once. The sequencing input was blood. The receptors were gathered from a woman of 80 years or more in good health.

This clonotype was seen many times. The chain joins TRBV20-1 to TRBJ1-2; maybe TRBD1 (6 bases). This CDR3 is 14 amino acids long. V lost 7 bases to trimming and J lost 4 bases, with 19 bases between them. CDR1 and CDR2 from the germline V gene are DFQATT and SNEGSKA (reference sequence). The DNA of the CDR3 is TGCAGTGAGCCGAGGAGGGGACAAATCTATGGCTACACCTTC. Translated, it gives CSEPRRGQIYGYTF.

The rearrangement joins TRBV27 to TRBJ2-1; 7 nucleotides agree with TRBD1. The CDR3 is 15 residues long. The trim removed 4 bases at V and 9 bases at J, leaving 12 bases unmatched. Germline CDR1 MNHEY, CDR2 SMNVEV (reference sequence). The CDR3 bases are TGTGCCAGCAGTTGGAGTGACAGGGTAAGCGGTGAGCAGTTCTTC. Its translation: CASSWSDRVSGEQFF.

This rearrangement joins TRBV5-1 to TRBJ2-4; 8 nucleotides align to TRBD1. The J call may be in error: the DNA end matches TRBJ2-7 better. The V gene's germline CDR1 is SGHRS and CDR2 YFSETQ. The CDR3 covers 15 residues. The CDR3 is CASSLASGGGYEQYF. Here the CDR3 DNA reads TGCGCCAGCAGCTTGGCTTCAGGGGGCGGCTACGAGCAGTACTTC.

There are many counts of this clonotype. This chain connects TRBV10-3 to TRBJ2-3; the match to TRBD1 covers 7 bases. V lost 11 bases to trimming and J lost 6 bases; unmatched junction nucleotides: 2. CDR1 ENHRY and CDR2 SYGVKD come from the germline V gene. There are 10 residues in the CDR3. The CDR3 sequence is CAARGDTQYF. The CDR3 nucleotides are TGTGCCGCCAGGGGGGATACGCAGTATTTT.

This clonotype showed up just once. The V gene is TRBV3-1, the J gene TRBJ2-7; 9 nucleotides match TRBD1. The CDR3 consists of 16 residues. Trimming at V came to 2 bases and at J to 4 bases, leaving 9 bases not matched to a gene. Germline V gives CDR1 LGHDT, CDR2 YNNKEL (reference sequence). The CDR3 DNA sequence: TGTGCCAGCAGCCAACCTACCGGGACAGGGAGATACGAGCAGTACTTC. Encoded protein: CASSQPTGTGRYEQYF.

This clonotype showed up just a few times. The V and J genes are TRBV6-2 or TRBV6-3 and TRBJ2-1; D possibly corresponds to TRBD2 (6 bases). Trimming stripped 7 bases from V and 2 bases from J, with 12 bases between. Germline lookup yields CDR1 MNHEY and CDR2 SVGEGT. The CDR3 runs 14 residues. The CDR3 nucleotides are TGTGCCAGCAATCAGGGAGGAACCTACAATGAGCAGTTCTTC. It codes for CASNQGGTYNEQFF.